This is a list of T cell receptor beta chains from one sample in a study of T cell changes during pregnancy in multiple sclerosis. The method was immunoSEQ multiplex PCR; TCRdb's version includes in-frame clones alone and lacks a portion of them. This table holds under 35,000 clones, around 90% found once. The sample was CD4+ T cells from peripheral blood mononuclear cells, taken in the third trimester of pregnancy. Receptor source: a female donor in good health, enrolled as a control in a pregnancy study. The CDR3 runs from the conserved cysteine through the conserved F or W. Fields, in order: J gene, V gene, clone size, CDR3 protein. Clone size is given for some rows only: seen once, a few or many times, or a class if the clone is expanded.

J gene: TRBJ1-5; V gene: TRBV10-3; clone size: once; CDR3 protein: CAISERPGLNQPQHF
J gene: TRBJ2-1; V gene: TRBV7-2; clone size: few; CDR3 protein: CASSPGHLNEQFF
J gene: TRBJ2-1; V gene: TRBV2; clone size: NA; CDR3 protein: CASSWAGGPREQFF
J gene: TRBJ2-3; V gene: TRBV4-2; clone size: NA; CDR3 protein: CASSQGRSQPSTTDTQYF
J gene: TRBJ2-1; V gene: TRBV4-3; clone size: NA; CDR3 protein: CASSHKNRGLGYNEQFF
J gene: TRBJ2-5; V gene: TRBV30; clone size: NA; CDR3 protein: CAWSVLQETQYF
J gene: TRBJ2-2; V gene: TRBV19; clone size: NA; CDR3 protein: CASSRTGALHTGELFF
J gene: TRBJ1-6; V gene: TRBV30; clone size: NA; CDR3 protein: CAWSENNNSPLHF
J gene: TRBJ2-3; V gene: TRBV5-1; clone size: NA; CDR3 protein: CASSWEGGRPDTQYF
J gene: TRBJ1-1; V gene: TRBV6-1; clone size: NA; CDR3 protein: CASRPTGNTEAFF
J gene: TRBJ1-3; V gene: TRBV29-1; clone size: NA; CDR3 protein: CSVATDGNTIYF
J gene: TRBJ1-5; V gene: TRBV4-1; clone size: NA; CDR3 protein: CASSQGGTDSNQPQHF
J gene: TRBJ2-7; V gene: TRBV19; clone size: NA; CDR3 protein: CASSIQTGSTLYEQYF
J gene: TRBJ2-7; V gene: TRBV9; clone size: NA; CDR3 protein: CASSPEDRSPYEQYF
J gene: TRBJ2-7; V gene: TRBV9; clone size: NA; CDR3 protein: CASSVGPGRGLVEQYF
J gene: TRBJ2-5; V gene: TRBV21-1; clone size: NA; CDR3 protein: CASSKLSGGALETQYF
J gene: TRBJ1-2; V gene: TRBV27; clone size: NA; CDR3 protein: CASRGTGTNYGYTF
J gene: TRBJ1-6; V gene: TRBV30; clone size: NA; CDR3 protein: CARSGGNNSPLHF
J gene: TRBJ2-1; V gene: TRBV19; clone size: NA; CDR3 protein: CASSILDSNEREQFF
J gene: TRBJ2-5; V gene: TRBV19; clone size: NA; CDR3 protein: CASSPDSYKETQYF
J gene: TRBJ2-3; V gene: TRBV7-6; clone size: NA; CDR3 protein: CASSSLAGPSTDTQYF
J gene: TRBJ1-5; V gene: TRBV7-8; clone size: NA; CDR3 protein: CASSLAAMAGGFFLQPQHF
J gene: TRBJ1-4; V gene: TRBV6-6; clone size: NA; CDR3 protein: CASSFRGSNEKLFF
J gene: TRBJ2-7; V gene: TRBV7-9; clone size: NA; CDR3 protein: CASSLSGMGYEQYF
J gene: TRBJ1-6; V gene: TRBV10-1; clone size: few; CDR3 protein: CASSEANSPLHF
J gene: TRBJ2-1; V gene: TRBV18; clone size: NA; CDR3 protein: CASATSGANYNEQFF
J gene: TRBJ2-1; V gene: TRBV5-6; clone size: NA; CDR3 protein: CASSLDASGPLVSHNEQFF
J gene: TRBJ2-7; V gene: TRBV6-5; clone size: NA; CDR3 protein: CASSPSGGPYEQYF
J gene: TRBJ2-7; V gene: TRBV25-1; clone size: NA; CDR3 protein: CASSDPRTGTHEQYF
J gene: TRBJ1-1; V gene: TRBV4-1; clone size: few; CDR3 protein: CASSQVWGTGNTEAFF
J gene: TRBJ1-4; V gene: TRBV6-1; clone size: NA; CDR3 protein: CASSVGSGTGKEKLFF
J gene: TRBJ1-1; V gene: TRBV19; clone size: NA; CDR3 protein: CASSSQGKAFF
J gene: TRBJ2-7; V gene: TRBV6-6; clone size: few; CDR3 protein: CASSYPEGAGGYEQYF
J gene: TRBJ2-7; V gene: TRBV5-5; clone size: NA; CDR3 protein: CASSLGSSGSLPYEQYF
J gene: TRBJ2-7; V gene: TRBV6-5; clone size: NA; CDR3 protein: CASSFRQDYEQYF
J gene: TRBJ2-5; V gene: TRBV4-2; clone size: NA; CDR3 protein: CASSQAAGSETQYF
J gene: TRBJ2-2; V gene: TRBV7-2; clone size: NA; CDR3 protein: CASRRTSGRTGTGELFF
J gene: TRBJ1-1; V gene: TRBV7-2; clone size: NA; CDR3 protein: CASSLARPGGGGAEAFF
J gene: TRBJ2-5; V gene: TRBV6-1; clone size: NA; CDR3 protein: CASRVTVFETQYF
J gene: TRBJ1-1; V gene: TRBV5-8; clone size: NA; CDR3 protein: CASSLRQYTEAFF
J gene: TRBJ2-1; V gene: TRBV5-6; clone size: NA; CDR3 protein: CASSLDYRGNEQFF
J gene: TRBJ2-1; V gene: TRBV9; clone size: NA; CDR3 protein: CASSVASGLIYNEQFF
J gene: TRBJ1-1; V gene: TRBV5-1; clone size: NA; CDR3 protein: CASSLWGQINSEAFF
J gene: TRBJ2-3; V gene: TRBV7-2; clone size: NA; CDR3 protein: CASSQGLASGEDTQYF
J gene: TRBJ1-2; V gene: TRBV5-1; clone size: once; CDR3 protein: CASSYDYMAYGYTF
J gene: TRBJ1-1; V gene: TRBV6-5; clone size: NA; CDR3 protein: CASSFEPTGNTEAFF
J gene: TRBJ1-4; V gene: TRBV5-6; clone size: NA; CDR3 protein: CASRADRAEKLFF
J gene: TRBJ2-7; V gene: TRBV15; clone size: NA; CDR3 protein: CATTGTGYEQYF
J gene: TRBJ2-2; V gene: TRBV30; clone size: NA; CDR3 protein: CAWKAGQINTGELFF
J gene: TRBJ2-7; V gene: TRBV5-1; clone size: NA; CDR3 protein: CASSLRGTGVYEQYF
J gene: TRBJ2-6; V gene: TRBV19; clone size: NA; CDR3 protein: CASSIAPGRKDSGANVLTF
J gene: TRBJ1-5; V gene: TRBV19; clone size: NA; CDR3 protein: CASGGQGGSNQPQHF
J gene: TRBJ1-2; V gene: TRBV19; clone size: NA; CDR3 protein: CASSIGGDRVYGYTF
J gene: TRBJ1-3; V gene: TRBV6-5; clone size: NA; CDR3 protein: CASSYSTGLGGNTIYF
J gene: TRBJ2-1; V gene: TRBV18; clone size: NA; CDR3 protein: CASLSGGQGRDNEQFF
J gene: TRBJ2-4; V gene: TRBV6-5; clone size: NA; CDR3 protein: CASSYSGSQYF